The 19 T cell receptor beta chains reported below all come from one sample, sequenced in a study of T cells in Graves' hyperthyroidism and ophthalmopathy. RNA transcripts provided the source from which TCR beta CDR3 regions were amplified. Carried out on the TCR CDR3, a first-round RT-PCR used the HTBI primer set. A single record per CDR3 protein comes from TCRdb applying MiXCR to the multiplex PCR reads. The top ten clones hold roughly 31% of a sample with about 320,000 distinct CDR3 sequences, about 15% of them seen once. The sequenced sample was blood. The source of these receptors is a man aged 30-40 years with Graves' hyperthyroidism.

This clonotype was observed a few times. This sequence joins TRBV12-3 or TRBV12-4 and TRBJ2-7; weak D call: TRBD2 (5 bases). There are 12 residues in the CDR3. Trimming took off 3 bases at V and 5 bases at J, with 8 bases between the two ends. Written as DNA, the CDR3 is TGTGCCAGCAGTTTCCCCGGGGACGAGCAGTACTTC. Amino acids: CASSFPGDEQYF.

Only a few counts were recorded for this clonotype. This rearrangement joins TRBV9 to TRBJ2-1, with 7 bases matching TRBD1. The germline V gene has CDR1 SGDLS and CDR2 YYNGEE. With V trimmed by 0 bases and J by 0 bases, 6 bases remained unmatched. This CDR3 is built from 17 residues. The CDR3 is CASSVDWDRDSYNEQFF. The CDR3, as DNA: TGTGCCAGCAGCGTAGATTGGGACAGAGACTCCTACAATGAGCAGTTCTTC.

This clonotype was recorded a few times. The chain employs TRBV9 and TRBJ1-5; D possibly corresponds to TRBD1 (5 bases). Trimming stripped 5 bases from V and 7 bases from J, with 19 bases between. Germline lookup yields CDR1 SGDLS and CDR2 YYNGEE. CDR3 length equals 15 residues. The CDR3 region is CASSAGRSPGQPQHF. CDR3 bases: TGTGCCAGCAGTGCGGGACGGAGCCCCGGGCAGCCCCAGCATTTT. Variable domain in full (rest from reference TRBV9 and TRBJ1-5): DSGVTQTPKHLITATGQRVTLRCSPRSGDLSVYWYQQSLDQGLQFLIQYYNGEERAKGNILERFSAQQFPDLHSELNLSSLELGDSALYFCASSAGRSPGQPQHFGDGTRLSIL.

There are many counts of this clonotype. The CDR3: CAWRETGELFF. CDR3 nucleotide sequence: TGTGCCTGGAGGGAGACCGGGGAGCTGTTTTTT. The chain carries TRBV30 and TRBJ2-2; no clear D. Germline-derived CDR1 and CDR2 are GTSNPN and SVGIG (reference sequence). V was trimmed by 3 bases and J by 5 bases, leaving 4 bases between them. The CDR3 is made up of 11 amino acids.

The chain joins TRBV2 to TRBJ2-1; 7 bases align to TRBD1. V shed 2 bases, J shed 5 bases, and the junction held 6 bases outside the gene matches. The CDR3 length is 15 residues. The V gene's germline CDR1 is SNHLY and CDR2 FYNNEI. The DNA of the CDR3 is TGTGCCAGCAGTGAACAAGACAGGGCCCACAATGAGCAGTTCTTC. Its translation is CASSEQDRAHNEQFF.

The chain carries TRBV7-9 and TRBJ2-1; 16 nucleotides line up with TRBD2. The J segment lost 7 bases and the V segment lost 6 bases, leaving 3 bases of the junction unmatched. The length of the CDR3 is 15 residues. CDR1 and CDR2 from the germline V gene are SEHNR and FQNEAQ (reference sequence). In DNA form, the CDR3 reads TGTGCCAGCAGACCGGGACTAGCGGGAGGGAATGAGCAGTTCTTC. Protein product: CASRPGLAGGNEQFF.

This clonotype has at least ten counts. DNA for the CDR3: TGTGCCAGCAGTTTAAGGGCGGGAGGGGCCTACAATGAGCAGTTCTTC. This translates into CASSLRAGGAYNEQFF. The chain links TRBV27 to TRBJ2-1; TRBD2 matches 9 bases. This CDR3 is 16 amino acids long. Looked up from germline, CDR1 is MNHEY and CDR2 is SMNVEV (reference sequence). The V gene end was trimmed by 2 bases and the J gene end by 2 bases; junction bases not matched to a gene: 4.

There are a few counts of this clonotype. The CDR3 sequence is CASTSPGNNYGYTF. The CDR3 DNA sequence: TGTGCCAGCACCTCTCCCGGGAATAACTATGGCTACACCTTC. The chain recombines TRBV28 with TRBJ1-2; no clear D. Trimming left V 7 bases short and J 1 base short, with 13 bases between. This CDR3 region has 14 residues. Looked up from germline, CDR1 is MDHEN and CDR2 is SYDVKM.

This clonotype was seen repeatedly, ten times or more. The V gene is TRBV29-1, the J gene TRBJ2-2; the match to TRBD1 covers 8 bases. Germline CDR1 reads SQVTM; CDR2 reads ANQGSEA. The trim removed 5 bases at V and 1 base at J, leaving 6 bases unmatched. The CDR3 has 15 amino acids. The CDR3 bases are TGCAGCGTTCGGGCCGGGACAGGGAACACCGGGGAGCTGTTTTTT. Amino acids: CSVRAGTGNTGELFF.

The V gene is TRBV29-1, the J gene TRBJ2-7; no reliable D call. V lost 4 bases to trimming and J lost 1 base, with 8 bases between them. The germline V gene has CDR1 SQVTM and CDR2 ANQGSEA. CDR3 length equals 12 residues. The CDR3 spells CSVVASSYEQYF. In DNA, the CDR3 is TGCAGCGTTGTTGCCAGTTCCTACGAGCAGTACTTC.

This clonotype was found many times. V usage is TRBV12-3 or TRBV12-4 and J usage is TRBJ1-3, with D unclear. This CDR3 has 14 residues. The V end was cut by 3 bases, the J end by 2 bases, with 8 bases between. This CDR3 reads CASSLFFTGNTIYF. CDR3 DNA: TGTGCCAGCAGTTTGTTTTTTACTGGAAACACCATATATTTT.

The chain uses TRBV11-2 and TRBJ1-2, with D possibly TRBD1 on 5 matching bases. This CDR3 is 16 amino acids long. V lost 5 bases to trimming and J lost 2 bases, with 18 bases between them. Germline V gene sequence: CDR1 SGHAT, CDR2 FQNNGV. CDR3 loop: CASSAVAGPLNYGYTF. The CDR3 nucleotides are TGTGCCAGCAGCGCGGTGGCGGGACCGCTAAACTATGGCTACACCTTC.

V gene TRBV6-9 combines with J gene TRBJ2-7; 7 nucleotides match TRBD1. The length of the CDR3 is 15 residues. CDR1 is MNHGY, CDR2 SVAAGI, per germline. Trimming removed 3 bases from V and 3 bases from J; junction bases left unmatched: 8. In DNA form, the CDR3 reads TGTGCCAGCAGTTACCCCGGCAGGGGGATCTACGAGCAGTACTTC. It specifies CASSYPGRGIYEQYF.

This clonotype was seen just once. The chain combines TRBV24-1 with TRBJ2-5; TRBD1 matches 7 bases. V lost 0 bases, J lost 5 bases, and 5 bases stayed unmatched. From germline, CDR1 is KGHDR and CDR2 SFDVKD. CDR3 length equals 15 residues. CDR3 loop: CATSDLERGLETQYF. The CDR3 DNA reads as TGTGCCACCAGTGATTTGGAGAGGGGGCTTGAGACCCAGTACTTC.

The rearrangement links TRBV3-1 to TRBJ2-3; 14 nucleotides match TRBD2. The CDR3 has 18 amino acids. Trimming removed 2 bases from V and 3 bases from J; junction bases left unmatched: 7. Looked up from germline, CDR1 is LGHDT and CDR2 is YNNKEL (reference sequence). The CDR3 region has the DNA TGTGCCAGCAGCCAACTACCCGGACTAGCGGGAGGTACAGATACGCAGTATTTT. It translates to CASSQLPGLAGGTDTQYF.

The chain has TRBV5-6 and TRBJ2-7, with D hard to call. The ends were cut back, 0 bases at V and 5 bases at J, with 18 bases in the middle. The CDR3 totals 16 residues. Germline values: CDR1 SGHDT, CDR2 YYEEEE. In DNA form, the CDR3 reads TGTGCCAGCAGCTTGGTCTTTGCGATTACTGGTGACGAGCAGTACTTC. It is translated as CASSLVFAITGDEQYF.

This clonotype was observed many times. V is TRBV3-1 and J is TRBJ2-5; the match to TRBD2 covers 7 bases. Germline V gene lookup returns CDR1 LGHDT and CDR2 YNNKEL (reference sequence). The CDR3 is 15 amino acids. Trimming at V came to 0 bases and at J to 2 bases, leaving 3 bases not matched to a gene. CDR3 region: CASSQDAGAQETQYF. In nucleotides, the CDR3 is TGTGCCAGCAGCCAAGATGCGGGAGCTCAAGAGACCCAGTACTTC.

The sample holds a few counts of this clonotype. The chain links TRBV20-1 to TRBJ1-6, with D possibly TRBD1 on 6 matching bases. This CDR3 contains 13 residues. Per germline, CDR1 DFQATT and CDR2 SNEGSKA (reference sequence). V lost 3 bases, J lost 11 bases, and 14 bases lay in between. The CDR3 DNA reads as TGCAGTGCTAGCCGGGACACTCAGGCACCCCTCCACTTT. It is translated as CSASRDTQAPLHF.

This chain joins TRBV5-1 and TRBJ2-6; D may be TRBD1 or TRBD2 (5 bases each). Germline values: CDR1 SGHRS, CDR2 YFSETQ. This CDR3 is built from 15 residues. V was pared by 2 bases and J by 4 bases, with 10 bases between. The CDR3 loop is CASSFGTGGANVLTF. CDR3 nucleotide sequence: TGCGCCAGCAGCTTTGGGACGGGGGGGGCCAACGTCCTGACTTTC.